The rows below give T cell receptor beta chains drawn from one sample of a study of shared clonotypes between healthy human individuals. TCRdb keeps only in-frame clones here, not all; method: immunoSEQ multiplex PCR. The data hold 2 million to 3 million clones, with 80% to 95% observed a single time. The sample taken for sequencing was naive CD4+ T cells from PBMCs. These receptors were collected from a man aged 18 to 30 in good health. Some clones in this sample may be carry-over from other donors' samples. Each CDR3 is given with its conserved first and last residue. The D gene is left open where the match is weak. Clone size, where shown, is once, few, many, or a class for clones that have expanded.

d_call j_call clone_size v_call cdr3_nt cdr3_aa
NA TRBJ2-7 NA TRBV15 TGTGCCACCAGCCGCCGGGCCCTAGGCGAGCAGTACTTC CATSRRALGEQYF
TRBD2 TRBJ2-4 NA TRBV20-1 TGCAGTATCTTAGCGGGGAGTTTTGCGGCCTTC CSILAGSFAAF
TRBD2 TRBJ2-7 NA TRBV28 TGTGCCAGCAGTTTAGGGGCTAGCGGCTCCTACGAGCAGTACTTC CASSLGASGSYEQYF
TRBD2 TRBJ2-7 NA TRBV7-3 TGTGCCAGCAGCTTAGGCGGGGGCTCCTACGAGCAGTACTTC CASSLGGGSYEQYF
NA TRBJ1-1 few TRBV18 TGTGCCAGCTCACCATTCGGACAGAACACTGAAGCTTTCTTT CASSPFGQNTEAFF
TRBD1 TRBJ2-2 NA TRBV7-2 TGTGCCAGCAGCTTAGTCGGGACAGCTACCGGGGAGCTGTTTTTT CASSLVGTATGELFF
NA TRBJ2-1 NA TRBV9 TGTGCCAGCAGCGGAACCGGGAATGCCCCCTACAATGAGCAGTTCTTC CASSGTGNAPYNEQFF
NA TRBJ2-3 NA TRBV11-2 TGTGCCAGCACCTCTGGGGGGTGGGCAGATACGCAGTATTTT CASTSGGWADTQYF
NA TRBJ2-1 NA TRBV6-1 TGTGCCAGCATAGAGGGAGGAGCCCACTACAATGAGCAGTTCTTC CASIEGGAHYNEQFF
TRBD1 TRBJ1-2 NA TRBV25-1 TGTGCCAGCAGTGACCGGACAGGGGAATATGGCTACACCTTC CASSDRTGEYGYTF
TRBD1 TRBJ2-2 once TRBV9 TGTGCCAGCAGCCCCCAGGGACAGTTAAACGGGGAGCTGTTTTTT CASSPQGQLNGELFF